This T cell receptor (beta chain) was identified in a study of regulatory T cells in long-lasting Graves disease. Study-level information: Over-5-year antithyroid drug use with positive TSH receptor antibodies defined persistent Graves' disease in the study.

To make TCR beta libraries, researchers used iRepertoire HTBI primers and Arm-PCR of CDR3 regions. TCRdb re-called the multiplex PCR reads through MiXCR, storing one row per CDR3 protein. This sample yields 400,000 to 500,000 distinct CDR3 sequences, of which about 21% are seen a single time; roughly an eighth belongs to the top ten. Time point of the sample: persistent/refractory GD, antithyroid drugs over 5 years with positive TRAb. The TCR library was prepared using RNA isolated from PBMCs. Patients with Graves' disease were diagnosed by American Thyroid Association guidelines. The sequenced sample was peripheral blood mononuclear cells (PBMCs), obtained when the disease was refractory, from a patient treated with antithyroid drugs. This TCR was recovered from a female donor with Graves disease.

This chain's CDR3 is CSVPGTHTDTQYF. In DNA, the CDR3 is TGCAGCGTCCCCGGGACTCACACAGATACGCAGTATTTT. This chain connects TRBV29-1 to TRBJ2-3, with a tentative D call TRBD2 (6 bases). From germline, CDR1 is SQVTM and CDR2 ANQGSEA. CDR3 size: 13 residues. V was cut by 6 bases and J by 2 bases, with 12 bases left in between.